This T cell receptor (beta chain) appears in the sequencing data of a study of response to subunit inactivated influenza vaccine. General study results and limits: There was a suggestion from the authors that each seasonal influenza vaccination recruits few new T cells.

TCRdb processed the RT-PCR reads anew with MiXCR; each CDR3 protein has one entry. The sample contains 530,000 or so distinct CDR3 sequences, 12% of which appear only once. The length of the CDR3 is 15 residues. Germline V gives CDR1 LNHDA, CDR2 SQIVND (reference sequence). Trimming removed 11 bases at V and 7 bases at J, with 24 bases between. The table lists this clonotype with a few counts. Antigen specificity is unknown. The sample in question was PBMCs from blood, obtained on the day of vaccination. The V and J genes are TRBV19 and TRBJ2-4; D may match TRBD1 or TRBD2 (5 bases each). The receptor was derived from a man in his fifties or sixties who received an inactivated influenza vaccine. The CDR3 here is CAVMGDSLEMNIQYF. The CDR3 DNA is TGTGCCGTAATGGGAGACAGCCTCGAAATGAACATTCAGTACTTC.